Shown below are 20 T cell receptor beta chains from a single sample sequenced in a study of immune evolution from preneoplasia to lung adenocarcinoma. Profiled with immunoSEQ multiplex PCR; TCRdb holds only in-frame clones, not every one. This sample has 4,500 to 7,000 clones, with approximately 70% found just once. The sequenced sample was FFPE adjacent normal lung tissue. All receptors derive from a person of 80 years or more with lung adenocarcinoma.

By sample share, this clone is medium-sized (0.01 to 0.1%). This sequence joins TRBV7-3 and TRBJ2-1; 9 bases are a match to TRBD2. The CDR3 has 16 amino acids. From germline, CDR1 is SGHTA and CDR2 FQGTGA. V gave up 2 bases and J gave up 6 bases; unmatched junction bases: 8. In nucleotides, the CDR3 is TGTGCCAGCAGCTTACGGCCTAGCGGGGACTCCAATGAGCAGTTCTTC. It yields the protein CASSLRPSGDSNEQFF.

Only one count was recorded for this clone. The genes are TRBV29-1 and TRBJ2-5; D may be TRBD2 (7 bases). Per the germline V gene, CDR1 is SQVTM and CDR2 is ANQGSEA. The V end lost 1 base, the J end lost 5 bases, and 14 bases lay between the germline ends. The CDR3 is 14 amino acids. The CDR3 nucleotides read TGCAGCGTTGAAGCGGGGGGCGCCTTTGAGACCCAGTACTTC. It codes for CSVEAGGAFETQYF.

This clone has only one observation. J is TRBJ1-1 and V is TRBV11-1; the D gene is possibly TRBD1 (5 bases). The CDR3 consists of 14 residues. Trimming removed 5 bases from V and 1 base from J, with 11 bases in between. Germline-derived CDR1 and CDR2 are SGHAT and FQDESV (reference sequence). The DNA for the CDR3 is TGTGCCAGCAGCCTAGACAGCGGGAACACTGAAGCTTTCTTT. This gives the protein CASSLDSGNTEAFF.

This clone has only a few counts. In the same sample, other DNA sequences code for this CDR3. The gene calls are TRBV5-6 and TRBJ1-1, with TRBD1 as a possible D gene (5 bases). Per germline, CDR1 SGHDT and CDR2 YYEEEE. Trimming shortened V by 0 bases and J by 4 bases, and 16 bases separated the two germline ends. The CDR3 runs to 16 residues. The CDR3 DNA reads as TGTGCCAGCAGCTTGGGGGGGGGTTGGGGAAGCACTGAAGCTTTCTTT. Translated, it gives CASSLGGGWGSTEAFF.

This chain links TRBV2 with TRBJ2-4, with 7 nucleotides matching TRBD2. Germline V gene sequence: CDR1 SNHLY, CDR2 FYNNEI. The trim removed 3 bases at V and 4 bases at J, leaving 6 bases unmatched. CDR3 length equals 15 residues. CDR3: CASSEVAGVKNIQYF. The CDR3 DNA is TGTGCCAGCAGTGAGGTAGCGGGTGTAAAAAACATTCAGTACTTC.

The chain is built from TRBV6-6 and TRBJ2-1; D call uncertain. The germline V and J ends were trimmed by 1 base and 7 bases, with 17 bases remaining between them. Germline V gives CDR1 MNHNY, CDR2 SVGAGI (reference sequence). There are 16 residues in the CDR3. The CDR3 spells CASSYYSDPPGNEQFF. The DNA for the CDR3 is TGTGCCAGCAGTTACTACTCGGACCCCCCCGGGAATGAGCAGTTCTTC.

The chain recombines TRBV5-1 with TRBJ1-1, with 8 positions matching TRBD1. Germline CDR1 is SGHRS and CDR2 is YFSETQ. The CDR3 consists of 14 residues. After removal of 5 bases from V and 1 base from J, the junction contained 4 bases not matched to a gene. The CDR3 coding sequence is TGCGCCAGCAGTCGTGACAGGGGGAACACTGAAGCTTTCTTT. Translating it yields CASSRDRGNTEAFF.

By frequency in the sample, this clone is medium-sized. Other DNA sequences in this specimen translate into the identical CDR3. The chain has TRBV10-3 and TRBJ2-3; no reliable D call. Germline CDR1 reads ENHRY; CDR2 reads SYGVKD. Trimming took off 0 bases at V and 4 bases at J, with 5 bases between the two ends. This CDR3 region has 13 residues. CDR3 coding DNA: TGTGCCATCAGTGAGTCAGAGGCAGATACGCAGTATTTT. Translated, it gives CAISESEADTQYF.

This clone has just one count. The chain carries TRBV6-5 and TRBJ2-3; D gene uncertain. The ends were cut back, 4 bases at V and 2 bases at J, with 10 bases in the middle. This CDR3 has 14 residues. Germline V gene lookup returns CDR1 MNHEY and CDR2 SVGAGI. CDR3 DNA sequence: TGTGCCAGCAGTTTACACCTTGCCACAGATACGCAGTATTTT. It is translated as CASSLHLATDTQYF.

The chain recombines TRBV5-6 with TRBJ1-2; maybe TRBD1 (6 bases). Trimming left V 7 bases short and J 6 bases short, with 16 bases between. CDR3 size: 13 residues. The V gene's germline CDR1 is SGHDT and CDR2 YYEEEE. CDR3 in DNA: TGTGCCAGCCACTTGGTCAGGGGAAATGGCTACACCTTC. Translation gives CASHLVRGNGYTF.

The V and J genes are TRBV2 and TRBJ2-3; TRBD2 matches 10 bases. Germline CDR1 and CDR2: SNHLY and FYNNEI. This CDR3 region has 15 residues. Trimming cost V 8 bases and J 2 bases; bases outside gene matches: 7. The CDR3 protein is CASAWTSGTTDTQYF. CDR3 in DNA: TGTGCCAGCGCCTGGACTAGCGGAACCACAGATACGCAGTATTTT.

This chain joins TRBV5-5 and TRBJ2-1; D possibly corresponds to TRBD1 (5 bases). V gave up 0 bases and J gave up 8 bases, with 15 bases separating them. CDR3 length: 15 residues. CDR1 and CDR2 from the germline V gene are SGHKS and YYEKEE (reference sequence). The CDR3 bases are TGTGCCAGCAGCTTGGAATCTAGTTGGGGCTATGAGCAGTTCTTC. It yields the protein CASSLESSWGYEQFF. The variable domain in full, completed from reference TRBV5-5 and TRBJ2-1, reads DAGVTQSPTHLIKTRGQQVTLRCSPISGHKSVSWYQQVLGQGPQFIFQYYEKEERGRGNFPDRFSARQFPNYSSELNVNALLLGDSALYLCASSLESSWGYEQFFGPGTRLTVL.

This clone was seen a few times. CDR3 nucleotides: TGTGCCAGCAGCTTAGGGTACCTTACAAATTCACCCCTCCACTTT. Translating it yields CASSLGYLTNSPLHF. V usage is TRBV7-2 and J usage is TRBJ1-6, with D hard to call. Trimming removed 1 base at V and 7 bases at J, with 11 bases between. The germline CDR1 and CDR2 sequences are SGHTA and FQGNSA. The CDR3 totals 15 residues.

By share, this clone counts as medium-sized (0.01 to 0.1%). V and J are TRBV18 and TRBJ1-1; unclear D gene. This CDR3 spans 15 amino acids. Trimming stripped 0 bases from V and 4 bases from J, with 12 bases between. CDR1 is KGHSH and CDR2 is LQKENI in the germline V gene. The CDR3 loop is CASSPPMGWGTEAFF. Written as DNA, the CDR3 is TGTGCCAGCTCACCACCGATGGGATGGGGCACTGAAGCTTTCTTT.

This clone was found a few times. The V and J genes are TRBV12-5 and TRBJ1-1; D is unclear. This CDR3 has 13 residues. CDR1 LGHNT and CDR2 FRNRAP come from the germline V gene. Trimming cost V 3 bases and J 0 bases, with 5 bases left between them. The DNA of the CDR3 is TGTGCTAGTGGTTTTCTAATGAACACTGAAGCTTTCTTT. Protein: CASGFLMNTEAFF.

This clone has a handful of counts. The chain carries TRBV7-2 and TRBJ1-6; possibly TRBD1 for D (5 bases). This CDR3 contains 15 residues. V dropped 0 bases and J dropped 12 bases, with 15 bases sitting between them. CDR1 is SGHTA, CDR2 FQGNSA, per germline. In DNA form, the CDR3 reads TGTGCCAGCAGCTTAGCGGGTGACAGTTATATACCCCTCCACTTT. Translated, it gives CASSLAGDSYIPLHF.

The V call is TRBV5-4, the J call TRBJ2-3; possible D gene TRBD1, 6 bases. This CDR3 has 15 residues. CDR1 and CDR2 from the germline V gene are SGHNT and YYREEE (reference sequence). Trimming removed 4 bases from V and 0 bases from J, with 12 bases in between. The CDR3 is CASSLAGASTDTQYF. The CDR3 DNA reads TGTGCCAGCAGCCTCGCAGGGGCAAGCACAGATACGCAGTATTTT.

This clone was picked up a small number of times. This rearrangement joins TRBV14 to TRBJ2-1, with 8 positions matching TRBD2. CDR1 and CDR2 from the germline V gene are SGHDN and FVKESK. The CDR3 spans 14 residues. V trimming: 4 bases; J trimming: 5 bases; junction bases outside the gene matches: 4. CDR3 sequence: CASSLAGRNNEQFF. The CDR3 DNA reads TGTGCCAGCAGCCTAGCGGGGCGAAACAATGAGCAGTTCTTC.

This clone was counted a few times. This sequence joins TRBV28 and TRBJ1-2; D is unresolved. Germline V CDR1 and CDR2: MDHEN, SYDVKM. The CDR3 is made up of 15 amino acids. Trimming shortened V by 4 bases and J by 0 bases, and 12 bases separated the two germline ends. CDR3 protein: CASSSPARANYGYTF. The CDR3 DNA follows: TGTGCCAGCAGTTCCCCCGCGCGGGCTAACTATGGCTACACCTTC.

The rearrangement joins TRBV7-9 to TRBJ2-1; perhaps TRBD1 as D (5 bases). V was pared by 0 bases and J by 5 bases, with 8 bases between. The CDR3 loop spans 14 amino acids. The V gene's germline CDR1 is SEHNR and CDR2 FQNEAQ (reference sequence). The CDR3 sequence is CASSLAGVDNEQFF. Here the CDR3 DNA reads TGTGCCAGCAGCTTAGCAGGGGTGGACAATGAGCAGTTCTTC.